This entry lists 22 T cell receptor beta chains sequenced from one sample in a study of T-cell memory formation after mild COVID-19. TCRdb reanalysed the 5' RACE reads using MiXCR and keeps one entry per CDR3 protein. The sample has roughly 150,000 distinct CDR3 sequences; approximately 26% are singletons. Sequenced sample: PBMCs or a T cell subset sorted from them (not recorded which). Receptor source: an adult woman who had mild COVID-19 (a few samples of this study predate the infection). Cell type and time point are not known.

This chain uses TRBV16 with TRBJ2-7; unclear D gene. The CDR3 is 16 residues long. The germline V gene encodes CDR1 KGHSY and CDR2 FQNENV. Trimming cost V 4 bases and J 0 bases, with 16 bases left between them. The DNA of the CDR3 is TGTGCCAGCAGCCTGAGCTCAAGGCAGAGCTCCTACGAGCAGTACTTC. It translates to CASSLSSRQSSYEQYF. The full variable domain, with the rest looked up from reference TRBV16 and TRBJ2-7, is GEEVAQTPKHLVRGEGQKAKLYCAPIKGHSYVFWYQQVLKNEFKFLISFQNENVFDETGMPKERFSAKCLPNSPCSLEIQATKLEDSAVYFCASSLSSRQSSYEQYFGPGTRLTVT.

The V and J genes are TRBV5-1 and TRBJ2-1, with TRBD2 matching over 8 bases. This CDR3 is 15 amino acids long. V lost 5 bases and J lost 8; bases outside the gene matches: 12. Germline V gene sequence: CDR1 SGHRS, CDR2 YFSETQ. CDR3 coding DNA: TGCGCCAGCAGTTATGGTCGGGGGGGCCGGCATGAGCAGTTCTTC. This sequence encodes CASSYGRGGRHEQFF.

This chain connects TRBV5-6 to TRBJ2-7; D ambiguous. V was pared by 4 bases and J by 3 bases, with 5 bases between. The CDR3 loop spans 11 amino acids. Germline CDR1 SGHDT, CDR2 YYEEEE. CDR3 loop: CASSGNYEQYF. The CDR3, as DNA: TGTGCCAGCAGCGGAAACTACGAGCAGTACTTC.

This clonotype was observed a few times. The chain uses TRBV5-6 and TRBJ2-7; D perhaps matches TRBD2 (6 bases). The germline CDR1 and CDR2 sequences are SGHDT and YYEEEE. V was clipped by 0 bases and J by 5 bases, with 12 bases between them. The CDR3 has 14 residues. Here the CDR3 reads CASSLEREYDEQYF. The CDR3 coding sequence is TGTGCCAGCAGCTTGGAACGGGAGTACGACGAGCAGTACTTC.

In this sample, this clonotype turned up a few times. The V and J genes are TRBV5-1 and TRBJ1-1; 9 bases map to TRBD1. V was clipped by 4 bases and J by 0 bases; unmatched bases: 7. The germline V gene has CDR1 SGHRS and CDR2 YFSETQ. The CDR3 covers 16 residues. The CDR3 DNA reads TGCGCCAGCAGCCCTGCCGGGACAGGGATGAACACTGAAGCTTTCTTT. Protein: CASSPAGTGMNTEAFF.

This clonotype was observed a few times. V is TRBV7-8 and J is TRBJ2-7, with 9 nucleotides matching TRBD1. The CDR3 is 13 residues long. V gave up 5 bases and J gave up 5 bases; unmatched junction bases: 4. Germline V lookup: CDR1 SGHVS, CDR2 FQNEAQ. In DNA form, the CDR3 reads TGTGCCAGCAGCCCACGACAGGGGGACGAGCAGTACTTC. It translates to CASSPRQGDEQYF.

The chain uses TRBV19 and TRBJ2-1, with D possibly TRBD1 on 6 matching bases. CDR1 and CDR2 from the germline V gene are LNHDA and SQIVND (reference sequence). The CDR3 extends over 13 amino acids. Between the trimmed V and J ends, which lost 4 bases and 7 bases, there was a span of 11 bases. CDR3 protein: CASSKGVINEQFF. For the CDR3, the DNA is TGTGCCAGTAGTAAGGGGGTAATTAATGAGCAGTTCTTC.

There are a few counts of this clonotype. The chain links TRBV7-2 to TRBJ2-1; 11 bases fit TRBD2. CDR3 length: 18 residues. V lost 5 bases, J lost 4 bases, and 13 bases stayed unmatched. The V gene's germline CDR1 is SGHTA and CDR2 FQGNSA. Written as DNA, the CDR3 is TGTGCCAGCAGCCCCTCGGGAGTAGCGGGAGGGTTTTACAATGAGCAGTTCTTC. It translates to CASSPSGVAGGFYNEQFF.

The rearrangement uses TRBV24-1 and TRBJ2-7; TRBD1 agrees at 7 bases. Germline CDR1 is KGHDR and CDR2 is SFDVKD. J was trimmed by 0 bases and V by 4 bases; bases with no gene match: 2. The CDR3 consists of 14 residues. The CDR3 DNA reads TGTGCCACCAGTGAGTCAGGGGGCTCCTACGAGCAGTACTTC. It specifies CATSESGGSYEQYF.

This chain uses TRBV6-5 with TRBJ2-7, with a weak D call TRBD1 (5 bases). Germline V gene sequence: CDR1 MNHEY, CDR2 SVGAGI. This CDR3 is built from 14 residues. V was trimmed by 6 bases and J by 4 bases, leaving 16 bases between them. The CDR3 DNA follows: TGTGCCAGCAGACCTTGGCAGGGCGCGTACGAGCAGTACTTC. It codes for CASRPWQGAYEQYF.

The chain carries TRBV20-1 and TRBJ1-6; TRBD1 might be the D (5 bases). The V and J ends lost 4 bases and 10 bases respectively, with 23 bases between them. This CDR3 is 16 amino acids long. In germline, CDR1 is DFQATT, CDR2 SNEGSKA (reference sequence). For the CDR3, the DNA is TGCAGTGCTAACCCCTCTCGAGGGGCGAGGGGATCACCCCTCCACTTT. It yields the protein CSANPSRGARGSPLHF.

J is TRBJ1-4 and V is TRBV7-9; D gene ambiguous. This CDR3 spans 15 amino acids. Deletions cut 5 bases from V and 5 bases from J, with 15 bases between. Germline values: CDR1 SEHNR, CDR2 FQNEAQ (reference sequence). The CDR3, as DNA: TGTGCCAGCAGCAGCCCGAGACACCGGAATGAAAAACTGTTTTTT. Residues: CASSSPRHRNEKLFF.

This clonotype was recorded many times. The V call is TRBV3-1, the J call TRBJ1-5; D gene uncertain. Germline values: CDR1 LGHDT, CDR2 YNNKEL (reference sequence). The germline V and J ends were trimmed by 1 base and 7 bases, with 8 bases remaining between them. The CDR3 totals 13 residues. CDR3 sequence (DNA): TGTGCCAGCAGCCAAGTCCTGGCGCAGCCCCAGCATTTT. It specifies CASSQVLAQPQHF.

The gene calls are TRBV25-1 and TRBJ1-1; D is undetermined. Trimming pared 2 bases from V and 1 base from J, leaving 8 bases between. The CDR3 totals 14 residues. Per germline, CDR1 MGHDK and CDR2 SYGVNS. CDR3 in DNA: TGTGCCAGCAGTGAAGGAGTCTCGAACACTGAAGCTTTCTTT. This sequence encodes CASSEGVSNTEAFF.

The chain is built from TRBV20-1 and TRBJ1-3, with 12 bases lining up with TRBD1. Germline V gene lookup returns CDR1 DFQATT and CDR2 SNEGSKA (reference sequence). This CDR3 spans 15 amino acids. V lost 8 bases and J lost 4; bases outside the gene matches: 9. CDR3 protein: CSLRDRGHEGNTIYF. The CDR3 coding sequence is TGCAGTCTGAGGGACAGGGGGCACGAGGGAAACACCATATATTTT.

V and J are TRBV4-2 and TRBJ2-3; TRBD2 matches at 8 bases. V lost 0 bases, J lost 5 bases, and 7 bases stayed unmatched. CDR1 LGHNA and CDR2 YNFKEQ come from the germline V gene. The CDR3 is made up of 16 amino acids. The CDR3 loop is CASSQEWGTRRDTQYF. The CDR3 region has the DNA TGTGCCAGCAGCCAAGAGTGGGGGACTAGAAGAGATACGCAGTATTTT.

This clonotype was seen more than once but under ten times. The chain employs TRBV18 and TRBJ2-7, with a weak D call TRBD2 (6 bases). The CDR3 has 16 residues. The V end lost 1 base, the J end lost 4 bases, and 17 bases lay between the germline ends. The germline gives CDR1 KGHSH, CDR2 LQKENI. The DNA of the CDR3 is TGTGCCAGCTCACCACTGCGGGATCTCTCCAAATACGAGCAGTACTTC. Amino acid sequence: CASSPLRDLSKYEQYF. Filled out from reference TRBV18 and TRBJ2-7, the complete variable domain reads NAGVMQNPRHLVRRRGQEARLRCSPMKGHSHVYWYRQLPEEGLKFMVYLQKENIIDESGMPKERFSAEFPKEGPSILRIQQVVRGDSAAYFCASSPLRDLSKYEQYFGPGTRLTVT.

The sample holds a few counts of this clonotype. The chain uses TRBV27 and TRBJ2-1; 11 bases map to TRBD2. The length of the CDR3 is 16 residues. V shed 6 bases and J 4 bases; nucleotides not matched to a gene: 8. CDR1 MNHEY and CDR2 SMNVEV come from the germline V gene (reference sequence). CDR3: CASSNQLAGEYNEQFF. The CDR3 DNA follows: TGTGCCAGCAGCAATCAACTAGCGGGAGAATACAATGAGCAGTTCTTC.

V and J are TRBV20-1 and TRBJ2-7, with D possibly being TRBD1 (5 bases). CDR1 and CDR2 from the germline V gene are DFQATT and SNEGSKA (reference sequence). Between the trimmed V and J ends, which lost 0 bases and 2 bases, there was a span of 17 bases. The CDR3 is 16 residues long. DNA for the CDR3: TGCAGTGCTAGAGATGACAGAACTTCTGGGCCCTACGAGCAGTACTTC. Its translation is CSARDDRTSGPYEQYF.

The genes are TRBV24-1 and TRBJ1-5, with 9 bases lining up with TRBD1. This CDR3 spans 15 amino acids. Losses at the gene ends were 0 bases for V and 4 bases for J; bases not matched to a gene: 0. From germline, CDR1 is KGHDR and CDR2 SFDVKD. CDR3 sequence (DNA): TGTGCCACCAGTGATTTGGGGACAGGGAATCAGCCCCAGCATTTT. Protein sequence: CATSDLGTGNQPQHF.

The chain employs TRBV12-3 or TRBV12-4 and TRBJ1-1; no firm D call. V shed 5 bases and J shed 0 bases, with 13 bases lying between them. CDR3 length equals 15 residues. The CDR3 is CASSATRNMNTEAFF. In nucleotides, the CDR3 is TGTGCCAGCAGTGCGACGCGGAATATGAACACTGAAGCTTTCTTT.

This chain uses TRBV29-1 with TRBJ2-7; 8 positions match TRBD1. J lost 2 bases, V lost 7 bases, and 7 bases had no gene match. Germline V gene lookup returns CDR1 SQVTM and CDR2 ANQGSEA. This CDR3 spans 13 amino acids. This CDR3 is CSAWDRTTYEQYF. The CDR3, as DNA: TGCAGCGCCTGGGACAGGACGACCTACGAGCAGTACTTC.